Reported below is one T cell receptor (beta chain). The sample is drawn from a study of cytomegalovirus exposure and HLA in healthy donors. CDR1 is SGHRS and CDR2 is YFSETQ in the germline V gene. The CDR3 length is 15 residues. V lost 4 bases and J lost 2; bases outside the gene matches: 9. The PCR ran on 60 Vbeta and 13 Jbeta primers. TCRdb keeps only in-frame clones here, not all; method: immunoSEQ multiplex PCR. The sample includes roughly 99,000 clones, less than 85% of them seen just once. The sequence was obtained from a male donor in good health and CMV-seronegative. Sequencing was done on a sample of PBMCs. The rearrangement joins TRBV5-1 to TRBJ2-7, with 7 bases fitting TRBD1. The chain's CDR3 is CASSPRDRPPYEQYF. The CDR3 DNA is TGCGCCAGCAGCCCACGGGACAGACCGCCCTACGAGCAGTACTTC.